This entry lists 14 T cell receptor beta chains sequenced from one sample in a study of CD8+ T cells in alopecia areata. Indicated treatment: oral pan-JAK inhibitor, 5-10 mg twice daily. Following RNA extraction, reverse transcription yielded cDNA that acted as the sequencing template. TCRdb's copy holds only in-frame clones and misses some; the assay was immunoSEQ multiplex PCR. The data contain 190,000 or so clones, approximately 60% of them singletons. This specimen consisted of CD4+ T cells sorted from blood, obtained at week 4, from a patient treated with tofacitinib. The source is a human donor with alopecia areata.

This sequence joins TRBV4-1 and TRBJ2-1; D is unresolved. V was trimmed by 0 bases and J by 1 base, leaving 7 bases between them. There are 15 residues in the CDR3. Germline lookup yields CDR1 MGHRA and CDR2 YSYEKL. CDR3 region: CASSQDQSSYNEQFF. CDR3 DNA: TGCGCCAGCAGCCAAGACCAGAGTTCCTACAATGAGCAGTTCTTC.

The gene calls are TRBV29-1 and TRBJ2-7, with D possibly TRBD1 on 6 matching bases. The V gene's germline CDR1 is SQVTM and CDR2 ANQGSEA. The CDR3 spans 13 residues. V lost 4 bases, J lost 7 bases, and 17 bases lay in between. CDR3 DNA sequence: TGCAGCGTTGGTGGGAGCTGGGGGCAGGAGCAGTACTTC. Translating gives CSVGGSWGQEQYF.

Written as DNA, the CDR3 is TGTGCCAGCAGGGTGGGACAGCTTAGCAATCAGCCCCAGCATTTT. Translated, it gives CASRVGQLSNQPQHF. The V gene is TRBV2, the J gene TRBJ1-5; 7 bases are shared with TRBD1. Trimming at V came to 6 bases and at J to 0 bases, leaving 5 bases not matched to a gene. Germline CDR1 is SNHLY and CDR2 is FYNNEI. This CDR3 spans 15 amino acids.

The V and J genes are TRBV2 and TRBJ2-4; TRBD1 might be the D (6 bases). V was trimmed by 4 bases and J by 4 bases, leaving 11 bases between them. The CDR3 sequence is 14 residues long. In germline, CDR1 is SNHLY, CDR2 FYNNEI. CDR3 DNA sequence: TGTGCCAGCAGTGTTCAAGGACAGAAAAACATTCAGTACTTC. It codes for CASSVQGQKNIQYF.

CDR3 sequence: CSVSPRISYNEQFF. The CDR3 DNA sequence: TGCAGCGTTTCCCCACGGATCTCCTACAATGAGCAGTTCTTC. V and J are TRBV29-1 and TRBJ2-1; no definite D call. The V gene lost 5 bases and the J gene lost 0 bases, with 11 bases spanning the gap. Germline values: CDR1 SQVTM, CDR2 ANQGSEA. The length of the CDR3 is 14 residues.

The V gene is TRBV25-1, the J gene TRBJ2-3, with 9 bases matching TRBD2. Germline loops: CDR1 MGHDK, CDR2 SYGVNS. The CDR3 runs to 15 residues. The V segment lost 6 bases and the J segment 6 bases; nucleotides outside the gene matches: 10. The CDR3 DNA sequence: TGTGCCAGCAGCCCCTCAGCGGGGGGCCGGGATACGCAGTATTTT. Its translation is CASSPSAGGRDTQYF.

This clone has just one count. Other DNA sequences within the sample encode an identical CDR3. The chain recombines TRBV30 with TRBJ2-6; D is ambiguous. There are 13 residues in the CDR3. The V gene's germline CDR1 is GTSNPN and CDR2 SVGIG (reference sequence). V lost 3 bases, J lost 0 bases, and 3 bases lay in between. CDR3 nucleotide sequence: TGTGCCTGGAGCGACTCTGGGGCCAACGTCCTGACTTTC. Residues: CAWSDSGANVLTF. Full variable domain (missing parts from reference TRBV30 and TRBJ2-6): SQTIHQWPATLVQPVGSPLSLECTVEGTSNPNLYWYRQAAGRGLQLLFYSVGIGQISSEVPQNLSASRPQDRQFILSSKKLLLSDSGFYLCAWSDSGANVLTFGAGSRLTVL.

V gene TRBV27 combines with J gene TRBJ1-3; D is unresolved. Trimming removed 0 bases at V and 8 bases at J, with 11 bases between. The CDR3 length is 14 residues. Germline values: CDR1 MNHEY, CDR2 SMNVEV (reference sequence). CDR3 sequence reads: CASSLSVSSDTIYF. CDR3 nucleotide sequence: TGTGCCAGCAGTTTATCAGTCTCGTCGGACACCATATATTTT.

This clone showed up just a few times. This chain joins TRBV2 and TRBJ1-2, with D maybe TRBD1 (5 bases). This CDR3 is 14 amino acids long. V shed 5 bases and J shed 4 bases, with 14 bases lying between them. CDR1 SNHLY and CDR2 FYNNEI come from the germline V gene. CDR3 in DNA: TGTGCCAGCAGTTATGACAAGGGACTCTATGGCTACACCTTC. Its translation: CASSYDKGLYGYTF.

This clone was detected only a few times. The CDR3 sequence: CASSFRRVGTEAFF. The CDR3 DNA follows: TGTGCCAGCAGTTTCCGACGGGTGGGCACTGAAGCTTTCTTT. The chain uses TRBV28 and TRBJ1-1, with unresolved D. V was clipped by 3 bases and J by 4 bases, with 12 bases between them. The CDR3 consists of 14 residues. CDR1 and CDR2 from the germline V gene are MDHEN and SYDVKM.

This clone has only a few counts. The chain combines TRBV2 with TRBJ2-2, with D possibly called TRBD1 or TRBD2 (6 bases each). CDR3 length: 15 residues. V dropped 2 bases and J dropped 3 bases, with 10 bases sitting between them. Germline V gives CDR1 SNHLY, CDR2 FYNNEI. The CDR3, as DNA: TGTGCCAGCAGTGAATTCGGGGGCCACACCGGGGAGCTGTTTTTT. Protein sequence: CASSEFGGHTGELFF.

The CDR3 loop is CASSQDVSLSYNEQFF. CDR3 DNA sequence: TGTGCCAGCAGCCAAGACGTTAGTCTCTCCTACAATGAGCAGTTCTTC. The chain combines TRBV4-2 with TRBJ2-1; D is uncertain. This CDR3 region has 16 residues. The V and J ends lost 0 bases and 0 bases respectively, with 9 bases between them. Per the germline V gene, CDR1 is LGHNA and CDR2 is YNFKEQ.

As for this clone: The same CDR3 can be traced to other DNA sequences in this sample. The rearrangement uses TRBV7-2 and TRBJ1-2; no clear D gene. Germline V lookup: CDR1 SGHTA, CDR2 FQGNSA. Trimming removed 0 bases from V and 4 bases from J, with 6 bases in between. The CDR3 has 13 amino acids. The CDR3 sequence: CASSLAGSYGYTF. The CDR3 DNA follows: TGTGCCAGCAGCTTAGCCGGTAGCTATGGCTACACCTTC.

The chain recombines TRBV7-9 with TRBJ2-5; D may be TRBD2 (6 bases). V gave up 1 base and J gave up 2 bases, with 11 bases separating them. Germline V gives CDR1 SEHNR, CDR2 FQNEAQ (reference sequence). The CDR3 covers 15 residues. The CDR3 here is CASSLDGGIQETQYF. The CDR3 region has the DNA TGTGCCAGCAGCTTAGATGGGGGGATACAAGAGACCCAGTACTTC.